This T cell receptor beta chain was sequenced for a study of identical twins. Study outcomes and limitations: The abundant beta clonotypes from cord blood had fewer insertions, and memory repertoires had none of this.

The V gene's germline CDR1 is LGHDT and CDR2 YNNKEL (reference sequence). The CDR3 totals 16 residues. V dropped 1 base and J dropped 0 bases, with 10 bases sitting between them. This clonotype appeared a few times. The antigen is not known. A universal primer site arose from template switching, and cDNA bore unique molecular identifiers. TCRdb reprocessed the 5' RACE reads with MiXCR, giving one entry per CDR3 protein. The data contain approximately 890,000 distinct CDR3 sequences, approximately 13% of them singletons. These records were also assigned to another study, of yellow fever vaccine responses in identical twins. That source reports: Reportedly, twins' vaccine T cell responses looked partly convergent and partly personalized.

The chain uses TRBV3-1 and TRBJ1-3; no definite D call. This sequence was found in a woman aged 18-29 years in good health. Sequencing was carried out using PBMCs. The CDR3 region is CASSQGDASSGNTIYF. CDR3 DNA: TGTGCCAGCAGCCAAGGAGACGCAAGCTCTGGAAACACCATATATTTT.